The TCR beta chain under discussion was sequenced for a study of breast tumors, draining lymph nodes, adjacent tissues. Broader study findings: Tumor repertoires ranked between lymph nodes and nontumor tissue in diversity, with V and J gene preferences. Compared with basal-like, luminal-like tumors shared significantly more repertoire with nontumor tissue.

Unmatched junction bases numbered 22, after V lost 5 bases and J lost 8 bases. The CDR3 length is 19 residues. Per the germline V gene, CDR1 is SGHAT and CDR2 is FQNNGV. TCRdb re-analysed the multiplex PCR reads in MiXCR, keeping a single row per CDR3 protein. The table includes 20,000 to 25,000 distinct CDR3 sequences, around 50% detected once. This clonotype was counted ten times or more. As yet, its antigen is unknown. Source material: breast tumor tissue. The chain employs TRBV11-2 and TRBJ2-1; TRBD1 agrees at 9 bases. This receptor was identified in a female donor with breast cancer. Some clones in this sample may be carry-over from other donors' samples. The CDR3 DNA reads as TGTGCCAGCAGCCCCAACCGTTTTAACAGGGGGCCTCTACCAGATGAGCAGTTCTTC. This encodes CASSPNRFNRGPLPDEQFF.